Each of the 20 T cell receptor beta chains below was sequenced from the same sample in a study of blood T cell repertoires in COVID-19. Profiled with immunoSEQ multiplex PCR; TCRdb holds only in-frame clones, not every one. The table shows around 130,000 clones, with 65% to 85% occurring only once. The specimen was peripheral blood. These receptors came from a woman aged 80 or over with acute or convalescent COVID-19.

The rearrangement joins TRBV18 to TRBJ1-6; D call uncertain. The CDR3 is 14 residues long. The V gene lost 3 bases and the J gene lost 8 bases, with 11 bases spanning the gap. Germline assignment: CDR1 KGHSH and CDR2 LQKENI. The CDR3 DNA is TGTGCCAGCTCACCGGCTGCGGAGGATTCACCCCTCCACTTT. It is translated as CASSPAAEDSPLHF. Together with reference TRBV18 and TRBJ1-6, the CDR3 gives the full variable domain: NAGVMQNPRHLVRRRGQEARLRCSPMKGHSHVYWYRQLPEEGLKFMVYLQKENIIDESGMPKERFSAEFPKEGPSILRIQQVVRGDSAAYFCASSPAAEDSPLHFGNGTRLTVT.

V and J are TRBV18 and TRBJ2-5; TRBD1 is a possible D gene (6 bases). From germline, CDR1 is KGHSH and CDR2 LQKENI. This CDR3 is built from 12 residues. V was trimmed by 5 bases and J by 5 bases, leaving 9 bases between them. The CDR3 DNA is TGTGCCAGCTCATCCGACAGGGAGACCCAGTACTTC. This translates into CASSSDRETQYF.

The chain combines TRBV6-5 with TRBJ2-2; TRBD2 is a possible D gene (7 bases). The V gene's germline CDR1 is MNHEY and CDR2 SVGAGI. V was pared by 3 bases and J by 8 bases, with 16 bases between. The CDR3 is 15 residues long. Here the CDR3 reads CASSYVLGGPGELFF. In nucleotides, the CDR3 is TGTGCCAGCAGTTATGTGCTCGGGGGGCCGGGGGAGCTGTTTTTT.

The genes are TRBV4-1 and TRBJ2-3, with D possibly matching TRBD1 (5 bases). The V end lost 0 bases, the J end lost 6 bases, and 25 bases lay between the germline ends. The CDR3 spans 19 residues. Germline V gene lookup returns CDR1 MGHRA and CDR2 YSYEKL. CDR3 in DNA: TGCGCCAGCAGCCAAGAGGCCCTTGGACACCCCTCGAGGTGGGATACGCAGTATTTT. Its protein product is CASSQEALGHPSRWDTQYF.

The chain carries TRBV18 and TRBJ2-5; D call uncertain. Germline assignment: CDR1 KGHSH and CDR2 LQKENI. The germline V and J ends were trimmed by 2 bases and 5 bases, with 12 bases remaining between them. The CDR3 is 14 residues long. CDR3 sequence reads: CASSPDGSGETQYF. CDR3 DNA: TGTGCCAGCTCACCAGACGGGTCCGGTGAGACCCAGTACTTC.

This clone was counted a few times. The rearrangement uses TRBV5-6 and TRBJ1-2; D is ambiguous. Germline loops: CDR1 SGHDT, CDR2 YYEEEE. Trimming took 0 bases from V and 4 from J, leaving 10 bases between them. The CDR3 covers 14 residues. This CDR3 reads CASSLGWEVYGYTF. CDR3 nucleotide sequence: TGTGCCAGCAGCTTGGGTTGGGAGGTCTATGGCTACACCTTC. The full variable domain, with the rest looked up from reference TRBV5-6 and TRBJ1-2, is DAGVTQSPTHLIKTRGQQVTLRCSPKSGHDTVSWYQQALGQGPQFIFQYYEEEERQRGNFPDRFSGHQFPNYSSELNVNALLLGDSALYLCASSLGWEVYGYTFGSGTRLTVV.

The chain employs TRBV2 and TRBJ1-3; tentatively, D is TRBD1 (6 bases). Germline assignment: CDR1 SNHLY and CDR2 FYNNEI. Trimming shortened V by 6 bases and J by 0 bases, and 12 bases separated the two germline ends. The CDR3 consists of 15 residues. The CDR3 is CASSTGHSSGNTIYF. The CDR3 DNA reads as TGTGCCAGCAGCACGGGACACAGCTCTGGAAACACCATATATTTT.

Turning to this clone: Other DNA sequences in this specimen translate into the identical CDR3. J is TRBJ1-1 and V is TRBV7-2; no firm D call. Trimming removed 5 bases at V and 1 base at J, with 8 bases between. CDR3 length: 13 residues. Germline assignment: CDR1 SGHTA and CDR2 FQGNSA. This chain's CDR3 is CASSLTENTEAFF. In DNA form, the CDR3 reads TGTGCCAGCAGCCTTACAGAGAACACTGAAGCTTTCTTT.

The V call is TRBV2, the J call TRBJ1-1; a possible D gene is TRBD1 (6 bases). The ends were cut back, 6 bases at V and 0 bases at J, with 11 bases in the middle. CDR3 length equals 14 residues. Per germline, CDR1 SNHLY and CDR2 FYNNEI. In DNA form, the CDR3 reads TGTGCCAGCAGGAAGACAGGAGTGAACACTGAAGCTTTCTTT. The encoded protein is CASRKTGVNTEAFF. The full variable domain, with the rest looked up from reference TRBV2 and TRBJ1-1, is EPEVTQTPSHQVTQMGQEVILRCVPISNHLYFYWYRQILGQKVEFLVSFYNNEISEKSEIFDDQFSVERPDGSNFTLKIRSTKLEDSAMYFCASRKTGVNTEAFFGQGTRLTVV.

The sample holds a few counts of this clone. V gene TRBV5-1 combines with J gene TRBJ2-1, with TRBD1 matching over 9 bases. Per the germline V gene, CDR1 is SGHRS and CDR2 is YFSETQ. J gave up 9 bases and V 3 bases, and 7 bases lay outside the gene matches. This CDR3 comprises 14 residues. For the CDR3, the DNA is TGCGCCAGCAGCTCCTTCACAGGGGGCGTTGAGCAGTTCTTC. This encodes CASSSFTGGVEQFF.

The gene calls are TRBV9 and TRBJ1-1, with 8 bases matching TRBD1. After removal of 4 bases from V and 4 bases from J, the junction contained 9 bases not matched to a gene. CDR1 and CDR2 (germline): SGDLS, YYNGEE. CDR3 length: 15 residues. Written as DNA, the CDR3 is TGTGCCAGCAGCCCCCGGACAGGGTCCCTCACTGAAGCTTTCTTT. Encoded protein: CASSPRTGSLTEAFF.

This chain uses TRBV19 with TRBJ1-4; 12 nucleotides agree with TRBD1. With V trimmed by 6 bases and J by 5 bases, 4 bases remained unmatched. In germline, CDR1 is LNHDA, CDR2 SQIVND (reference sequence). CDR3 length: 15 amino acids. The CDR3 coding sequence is TGTGCCAGTAGGAGGGGACAGGGGGCGAATGAAAAACTGTTTTTT. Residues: CASRRGQGANEKLFF.

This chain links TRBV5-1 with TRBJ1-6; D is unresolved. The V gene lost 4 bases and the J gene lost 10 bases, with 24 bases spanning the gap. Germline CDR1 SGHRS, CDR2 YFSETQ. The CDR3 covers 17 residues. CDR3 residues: CASSRSGEPDFGSPLHF. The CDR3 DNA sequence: TGCGCCAGCAGCCGTTCCGGGGAACCCGACTTTGGGTCACCCCTCCACTTT.

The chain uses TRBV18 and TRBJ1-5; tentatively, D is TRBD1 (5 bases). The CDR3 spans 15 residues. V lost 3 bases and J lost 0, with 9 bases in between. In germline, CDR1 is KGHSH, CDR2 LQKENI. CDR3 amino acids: CASSPRGDSNQPQHF. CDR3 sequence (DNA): TGTGCCAGCTCACCCCGGGGGGATAGCAATCAGCCCCAGCATTTT.

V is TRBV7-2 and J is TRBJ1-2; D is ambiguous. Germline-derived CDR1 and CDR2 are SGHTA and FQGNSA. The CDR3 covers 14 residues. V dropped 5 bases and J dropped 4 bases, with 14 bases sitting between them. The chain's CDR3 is CASSPRRPSYGYTF. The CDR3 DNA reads TGTGCCAGCAGCCCGCGTCGACCTAGCTATGGCTACACCTTC.

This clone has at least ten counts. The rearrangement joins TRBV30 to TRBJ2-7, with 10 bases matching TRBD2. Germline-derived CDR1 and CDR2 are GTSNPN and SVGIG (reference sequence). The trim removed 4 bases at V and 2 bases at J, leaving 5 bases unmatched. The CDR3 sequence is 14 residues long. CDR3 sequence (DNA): TGTGCCTGGAAACCGGGACTAGCGACCTACGAGCAGTACTTC. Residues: CAWKPGLATYEQYF.

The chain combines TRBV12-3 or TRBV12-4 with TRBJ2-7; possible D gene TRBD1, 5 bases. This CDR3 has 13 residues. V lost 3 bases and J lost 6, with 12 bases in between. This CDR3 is CASSLKTVGEQYF. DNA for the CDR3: TGTGCCAGCAGTTTGAAGACAGTCGGCGAGCAGTACTTC.

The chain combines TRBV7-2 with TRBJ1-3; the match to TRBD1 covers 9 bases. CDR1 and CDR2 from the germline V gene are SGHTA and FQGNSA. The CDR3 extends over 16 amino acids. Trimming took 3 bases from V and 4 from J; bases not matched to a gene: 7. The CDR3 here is CASSFSGTGLGNTIYF. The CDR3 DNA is TGTGCCAGCAGCTTCTCCGGGACAGGGCTGGGAAACACCATATATTTT.

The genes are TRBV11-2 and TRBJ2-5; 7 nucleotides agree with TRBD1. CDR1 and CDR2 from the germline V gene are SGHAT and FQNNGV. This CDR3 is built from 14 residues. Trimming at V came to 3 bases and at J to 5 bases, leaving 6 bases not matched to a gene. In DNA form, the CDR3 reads TGTGCCAGCAGCTTGAACAGGGGCCGGGAGACCCAGTACTTC. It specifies CASSLNRGRETQYF. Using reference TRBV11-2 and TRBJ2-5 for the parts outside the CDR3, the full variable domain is EAGVAQSPRYKIIEKRQSVAFWCNPISGHATLYWYQQILGQGPKLLIQFQNNGVVDDSQLPKDRFSAERLKGVDSTLKIQPAKLEDSAVYLCASSLNRGRETQYFGPGTRLLVL.

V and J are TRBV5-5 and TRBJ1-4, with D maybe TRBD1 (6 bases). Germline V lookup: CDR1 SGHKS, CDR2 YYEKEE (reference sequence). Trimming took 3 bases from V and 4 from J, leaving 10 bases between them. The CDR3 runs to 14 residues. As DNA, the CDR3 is TGTGCCAGCAGCTCGGGACACTTTAATGAAAAACTGTTTTTT. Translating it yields CASSSGHFNEKLFF.